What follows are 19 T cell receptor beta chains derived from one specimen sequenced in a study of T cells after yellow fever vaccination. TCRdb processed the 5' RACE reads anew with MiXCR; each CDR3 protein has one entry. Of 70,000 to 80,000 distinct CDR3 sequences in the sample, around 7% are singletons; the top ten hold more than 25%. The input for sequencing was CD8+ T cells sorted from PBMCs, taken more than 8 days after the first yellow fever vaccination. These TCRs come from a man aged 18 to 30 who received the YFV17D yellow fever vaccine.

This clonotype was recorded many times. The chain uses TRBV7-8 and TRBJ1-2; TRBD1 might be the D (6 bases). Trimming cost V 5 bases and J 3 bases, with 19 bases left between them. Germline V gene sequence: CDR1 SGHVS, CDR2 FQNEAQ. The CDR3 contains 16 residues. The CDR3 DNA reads TGTGCCAGCAGCCCGTTCGGGGGCGCGATGGACTATGGCTACACCTTC. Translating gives CASSPFGGAMDYGYTF.

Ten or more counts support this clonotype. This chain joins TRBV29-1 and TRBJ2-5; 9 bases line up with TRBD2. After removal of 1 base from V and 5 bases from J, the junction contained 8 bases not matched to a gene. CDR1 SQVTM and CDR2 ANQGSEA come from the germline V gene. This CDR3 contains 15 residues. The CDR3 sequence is CSVEAVRGGWETQYF. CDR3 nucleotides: TGCAGCGTTGAAGCCGTGCGGGGGGGTTGGGAGACCCAGTACTTC.

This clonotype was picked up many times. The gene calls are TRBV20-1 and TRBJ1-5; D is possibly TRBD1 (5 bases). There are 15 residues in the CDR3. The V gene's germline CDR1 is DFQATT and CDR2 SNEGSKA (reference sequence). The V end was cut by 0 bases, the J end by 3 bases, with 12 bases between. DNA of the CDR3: TGCAGTGCTAGAGACCGCGGGGCGGACAATCAGCCCCAGCATTTT. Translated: CSARDRGADNQPQHF.

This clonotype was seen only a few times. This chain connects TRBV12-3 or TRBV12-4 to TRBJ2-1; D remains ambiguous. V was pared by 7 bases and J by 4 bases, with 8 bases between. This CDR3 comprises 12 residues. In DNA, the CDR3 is TGTGCCAGCAACCCCAGTTACAATGAGCAGTTCTTC. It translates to CASNPSYNEQFF.

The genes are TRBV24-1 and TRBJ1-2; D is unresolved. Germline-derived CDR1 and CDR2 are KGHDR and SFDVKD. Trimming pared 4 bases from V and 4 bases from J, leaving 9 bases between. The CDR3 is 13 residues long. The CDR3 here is CATSENLGYGYTF. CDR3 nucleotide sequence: TGTGCCACCAGTGAAAACTTGGGCTATGGCTACACCTTC.

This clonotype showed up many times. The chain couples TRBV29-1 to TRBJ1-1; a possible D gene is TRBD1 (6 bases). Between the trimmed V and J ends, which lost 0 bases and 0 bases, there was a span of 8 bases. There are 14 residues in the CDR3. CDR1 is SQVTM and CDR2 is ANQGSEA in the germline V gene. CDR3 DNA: TGCAGCGTTGAAGACGGACAGTTGAACACTGAAGCTTTCTTT. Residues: CSVEDGQLNTEAFF.

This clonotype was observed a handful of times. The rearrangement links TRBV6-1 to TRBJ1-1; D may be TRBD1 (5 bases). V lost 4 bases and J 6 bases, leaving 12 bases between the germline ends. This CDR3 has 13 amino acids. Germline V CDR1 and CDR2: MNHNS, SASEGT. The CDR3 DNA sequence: TGTGCCAGCAGTGTTACTGGGGGGGCTGAAGCTTTCTTT. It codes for CASSVTGGAEAFF.

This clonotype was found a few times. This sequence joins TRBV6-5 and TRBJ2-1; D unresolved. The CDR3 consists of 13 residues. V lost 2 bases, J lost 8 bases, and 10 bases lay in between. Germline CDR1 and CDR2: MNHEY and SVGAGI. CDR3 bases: TGTGCCAGCAGTTACGTTTTGTCGCATGAGCAGTTCTTC. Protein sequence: CASSYVLSHEQFF.

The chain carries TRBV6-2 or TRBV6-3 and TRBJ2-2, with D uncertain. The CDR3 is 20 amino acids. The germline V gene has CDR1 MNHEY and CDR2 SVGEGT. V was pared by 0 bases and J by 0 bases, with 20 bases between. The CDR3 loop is CASSYSSNFVDWTNTGELFF. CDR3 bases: TGTGCCAGCAGTTACTCGTCGAATTTTGTAGACTGGACGAACACCGGGGAGCTGTTTTTT.

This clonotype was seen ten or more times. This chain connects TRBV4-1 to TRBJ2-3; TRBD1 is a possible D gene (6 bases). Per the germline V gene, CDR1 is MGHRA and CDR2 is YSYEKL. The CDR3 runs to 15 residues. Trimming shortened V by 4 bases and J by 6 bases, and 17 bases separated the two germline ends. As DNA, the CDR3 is TGCGCCAGCAGCCTCTGGACAGAACGGTCCGATACGCAGTATTTT. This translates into CASSLWTERSDTQYF.

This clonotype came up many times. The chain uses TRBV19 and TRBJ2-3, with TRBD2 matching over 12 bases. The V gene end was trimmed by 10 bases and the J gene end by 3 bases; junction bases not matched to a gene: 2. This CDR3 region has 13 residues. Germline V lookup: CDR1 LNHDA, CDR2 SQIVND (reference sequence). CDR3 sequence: CATTSGGTDTQYF. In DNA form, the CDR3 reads TGTGCCACGACTAGCGGGGGAACAGATACGCAGTATTTT.

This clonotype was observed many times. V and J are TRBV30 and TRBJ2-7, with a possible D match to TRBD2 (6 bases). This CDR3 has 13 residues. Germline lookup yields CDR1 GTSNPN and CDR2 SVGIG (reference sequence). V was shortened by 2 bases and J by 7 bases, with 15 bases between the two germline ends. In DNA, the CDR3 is TGTGCCTGGAGTCTACTCCCGGGGAGGGAGCAGTACTTC. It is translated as CAWSLLPGREQYF. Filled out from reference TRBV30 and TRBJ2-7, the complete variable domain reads SQTIHQWPATLVQPVGSPLSLECTVEGTSNPNLYWYRQAAGRGLQLLFYSVGIGQISSEVPQNLSASRPQDRQFILSSKKLLLSDSGFYLCAWSLLPGREQYFGPGTRLTVT.

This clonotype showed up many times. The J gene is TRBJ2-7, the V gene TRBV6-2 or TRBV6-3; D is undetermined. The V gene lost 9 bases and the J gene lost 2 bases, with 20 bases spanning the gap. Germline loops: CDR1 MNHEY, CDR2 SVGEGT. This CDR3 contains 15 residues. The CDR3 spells CASRPGPQEAYEQYV. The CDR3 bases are TGTGCCAGTAGACCCGGGCCCCAAGAAGCCTACGAGCAGTACGTC.

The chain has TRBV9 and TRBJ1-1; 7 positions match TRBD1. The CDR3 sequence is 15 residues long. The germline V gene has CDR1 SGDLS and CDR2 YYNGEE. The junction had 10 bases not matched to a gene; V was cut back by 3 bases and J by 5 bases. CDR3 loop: CASSETGRMRTEAFF. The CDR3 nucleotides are TGTGCCAGCAGCGAGACAGGGCGGATGCGGACTGAAGCTTTCTTT.

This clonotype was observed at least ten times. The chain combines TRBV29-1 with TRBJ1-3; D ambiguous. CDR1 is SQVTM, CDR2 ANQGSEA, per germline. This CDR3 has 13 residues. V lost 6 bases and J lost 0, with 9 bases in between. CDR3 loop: CSVRSFSGNTIYF. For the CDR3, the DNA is TGCAGCGTCCGAAGCTTCTCTGGAAACACCATATATTTT. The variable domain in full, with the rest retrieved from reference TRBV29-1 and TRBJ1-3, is SAVISQKPSRDICQRGTSLTIQCQVDSQVTMMFWYRQQPGQSLTLIATANQGSEATYESGFVIDKFPISRPNLTFSTLTVSNMSPEDSSIYLCSVRSFSGNTIYFGEGSWLTVV.

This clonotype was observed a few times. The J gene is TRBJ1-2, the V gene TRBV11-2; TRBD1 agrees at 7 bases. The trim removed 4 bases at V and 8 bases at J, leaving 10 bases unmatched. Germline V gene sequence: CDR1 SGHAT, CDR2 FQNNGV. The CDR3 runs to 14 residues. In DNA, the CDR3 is TGTGCCAGCAGCTCGGGGACAGAGCAGGTCGGCTACACCTTC. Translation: CASSSGTEQVGYTF.

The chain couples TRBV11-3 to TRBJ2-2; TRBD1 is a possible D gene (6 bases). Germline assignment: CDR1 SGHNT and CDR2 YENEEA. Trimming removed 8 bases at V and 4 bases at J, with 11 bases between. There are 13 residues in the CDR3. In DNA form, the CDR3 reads TGTGCCAGCTCAGGGGCAGGCACCGGGGAGCTGTTTTTT. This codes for CASSGAGTGELFF.

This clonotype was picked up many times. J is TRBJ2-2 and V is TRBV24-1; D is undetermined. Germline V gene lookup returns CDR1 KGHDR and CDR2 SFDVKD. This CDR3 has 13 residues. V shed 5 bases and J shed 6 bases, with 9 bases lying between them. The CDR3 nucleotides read TGTGCCACCAGTGGGGCCTGGGCCGGGGAGCTGTTTTTT. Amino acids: CATSGAWAGELFF.

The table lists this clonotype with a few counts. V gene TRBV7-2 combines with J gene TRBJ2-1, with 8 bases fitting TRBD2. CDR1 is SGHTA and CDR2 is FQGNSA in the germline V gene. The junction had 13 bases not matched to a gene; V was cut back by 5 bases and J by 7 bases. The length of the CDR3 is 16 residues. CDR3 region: CASSPWAGLGENEQFF. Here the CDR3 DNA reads TGTGCCAGCAGCCCGTGGGCGGGACTAGGGGAAAATGAGCAGTTCTTC.